One and the same sample provided the 17 T cell receptor beta chains below, sequenced in a study of blood T cell repertoires in COVID-19. Produced via immunoSEQ multiplex PCR; TCRdb's table is partial and in-frame only. The repertoire has 50,000 or so clones, roughly 76% of them found once; the top ten carry about 5.3%. The specimen sequenced was peripheral blood. These receptors all stem from a woman in her sixties with acute or convalescent COVID-19.

The chain is built from TRBV3-1 (or the pseudogene TRBV3-2) and TRBJ1-6, with TRBD1 matching over 9 bases. The CDR3 consists of 15 residues. Germline V lookup: CDR1 LGHDT, CDR2 YNNKEL (reference sequence). Losses at the gene ends were 5 bases for V and 8 bases for J; bases not matched to a gene: 7. As DNA, the CDR3 is TGTGCCAGCAGCTTACCGGGACAGGGTCATTCACCCCTCCACTTT. Encoded protein: CASSLPGQGHSPLHF.

This sequence joins TRBV7-2 and TRBJ2-1; 11 nucleotides match TRBD2. CDR3 length: 16 residues. V shed 5 bases and J 12 bases; nucleotides not matched to a gene: 15. Germline values: CDR1 SGHTA, CDR2 FQGNSA. CDR3 sequence reads: CASSRETSGVPIGQFF. As DNA, the CDR3 is TGTGCCAGCAGCCGCGAGACTAGCGGGGTCCCTATCGGGCAGTTCTTC. Complete variable domain (other parts from reference TRBV7-2 and TRBJ2-1): GAGVSQSPSNKVTEKGKDVELRCDPISGHTALYWYRQSLGQGLEFLIYFQGNSAPDKSGLPSDRFSAERTGGSVSTLTIQRTQQEDSAVYLCASSRETSGVPIGQFFGPGTRLTVL.

This clone was observed a few times. The chain has TRBV5-1 and TRBJ1-2, with D possibly TRBD1 on 5 matching bases. The CDR3 loop spans 15 amino acids. Germline assignment: CDR1 SGHRS and CDR2 YFSETQ. The V end lost 1 base, the J end lost 7 bases, and 17 bases lay between the germline ends. The CDR3 nucleotides read TGCGCCAGCAGCTTGAACTCTGGACAACGAGTTGGCTACACCTTC. Translating it yields CASSLNSGQRVGYTF.

Here the CDR3 reads CASRIPGTGNYGYTF. CDR3 DNA: TGTGCCAGTAGAATACCCGGGACAGGGAACTATGGCTACACCTTC. The V and J genes are TRBV19 and TRBJ1-2; TRBD1 matches at 9 bases. CDR1 and CDR2 from the germline V gene are LNHDA and SQIVND (reference sequence). This CDR3 is 15 amino acids long. V was clipped by 6 bases and J by 2 bases; unmatched bases: 7.

The gene calls are TRBV6-6 and TRBJ2-1; D might be TRBD2 (7 bases). Deletions cut 8 bases from V and 7 bases from J, with 24 bases between. This CDR3 comprises 16 residues. Germline V gene lookup returns CDR1 MNHNY and CDR2 SVGAGI (reference sequence). CDR3 region: CASGGEGGGPSNEQFF. CDR3 in DNA: TGTGCCAGCGGGGGTGAAGGGGGAGGGCCGAGTAATGAGCAGTTCTTC.

The chain links TRBV7-2 to TRBJ1-2; 10 bases align to TRBD1. The germline V gene has CDR1 SGHTA and CDR2 FQGNSA. The CDR3 runs to 14 residues. CDR3 amino acids: CATPGDRGPYGYTF. The CDR3, as DNA: TGTGCGACCCCGGGAGACAGGGGGCCTTATGGCTACACCTTC.

The V call is TRBV12-3 or TRBV12-4, the J call TRBJ1-2; 8 bases align to TRBD1. The CDR3 spans 13 residues. V lost 1 base, J lost 7 bases, and 2 bases stayed unmatched. For the CDR3, the DNA is TGTGCCAGCAGTTTAGTGCAGGGGGCTGGCTACACCTTC. Its protein is CASSLVQGAGYTF.

V and J are TRBV6-1 and TRBJ2-7; 9 nucleotides align to TRBD1. Trimming took 5 bases from V and 5 from J; bases not matched to a gene: 10. Germline CDR1 and CDR2: MNHNS and SASEGT. The length of the CDR3 is 15 residues. The CDR3 nucleotides are TGTGCCAGCAGTCCTACCCGGGACAGGGCGAACGAGCAGTACTTC. This encodes CASSPTRDRANEQYF.

V gene TRBV21-1 combines with J gene TRBJ1-5; the D call in the table, TRBD1, was not verified against the DNA. TRBV21-1 is a pseudogene locus. The CDR3 has 17 residues. The CDR3 loop is CASSSDRAFYSNQPQHF. CDR3 DNA sequence: TGTGCCAGCAGTTCCGACAGGGCCTTTTATAGCAATCAGCCCCAGCATTTT.

The chain combines TRBV7-2 with TRBJ2-5; possible D gene TRBD1, 5 bases. Trimming took off 1 base at V and 6 bases at J, with 12 bases between the two ends. This CDR3 spans 14 amino acids. Germline CDR1 reads SGHTA; CDR2 reads FQGNSA. CDR3 amino acids: CASSLGQGGQTQYF. In DNA, the CDR3 is TGTGCCAGCAGCTTAGGGCAGGGTGGGCAGACCCAGTACTTC.

This clone was found a few times. The rearrangement uses TRBV7-9 and TRBJ1-4; 7 nucleotides agree with TRBD1. V gave up 5 bases and J gave up 8 bases; unmatched junction bases: 8. Germline V gene sequence: CDR1 SEHNR, CDR2 FQNEAQ (reference sequence). The CDR3 has 14 residues. The CDR3 region has the DNA TGTGCCAGCAGCATAGACAGGGCGAGAGAAAAACTGTTTTTT. It is translated as CASSIDRAREKLFF.

The gene calls are TRBV7-8 and TRBJ1-2; 8 bases line up with TRBD1. The CDR3 spans 14 residues. Germline-derived CDR1 and CDR2 are SGHVS and FQNEAQ. The trim removed 5 bases at V and 7 bases at J, leaving 9 bases unmatched. For the CDR3, the DNA is TGTGCCAGCAGCCCAGGACAGGGCATCGGTGGCTACACCTTC. This sequence encodes CASSPGQGIGGYTF. The complete variable domain, with remaining parts taken from reference TRBV7-8 and TRBJ1-2, reads GAGVSQSPRYKVAKRGQDVALRCDPISGHVSLFWYQQALGQGPEFLTYFQNEAQLDKSGLPSDRFFAERPEGSVSTLKIQRTQQEDSAVYLCASSPGQGIGGYTFGSGTRLTVV.

This clone was observed a few times. The J gene is TRBJ2-1, the V gene TRBV27; a weak D match, TRBD2 (5 bases). Between the trimmed V and J ends, which lost 2 bases and 5 bases, there was a span of 13 bases. Germline CDR1 and CDR2: MNHEY and SMNVEV (reference sequence). The CDR3 totals 15 residues. Written as DNA, the CDR3 is TGTGCCAGCAGTTTAGAGGGAATTGGCCACAATGAGCAGTTCTTC. It specifies CASSLEGIGHNEQFF.

There are a few counts of this clone. CDR3 sequence: CASSEGEEGRAFF. In DNA form, the CDR3 reads TGTGCCAGCAGTGAAGGAGAGGAGGGCAGAGCTTTCTTT. The chain uses TRBV6-1 and TRBJ1-1; no clear D. CDR3 size: 13 residues. In germline, CDR1 is MNHNS, CDR2 SASEGT. Trimming cost V 1 base and J 10 bases, with 13 bases left between them.

This clone was observed a single time. V gene TRBV5-1 combines with J gene TRBJ1-5; D might be TRBD1 (5 bases). CDR3 length: 14 amino acids. Deletions cut 4 bases from V and 6 bases from J, with 14 bases between. CDR1 and CDR2 from the germline V gene are SGHRS and YFSETQ. CDR3 bases: TGCGCCAGCAGCCCCAGCGGGGCCCCTCAGCCCCAGCATTTT. Protein sequence: CASSPSGAPQPQHF.

The CDR3 DNA follows: TGTGCCAGGACAGGGGCCAACGGCTACCATGGCTACACCTTC. Translating gives CARTGANGYHGYTF. The V and J genes are TRBV30 and TRBJ1-2, with TRBD1 matching over 9 bases. The ends lost 8 bases at V and 6 bases at J; junction bases unmatched: 13. This CDR3 has 14 residues. The germline V gene has CDR1 GTSNPN and CDR2 SVGIG (reference sequence). Variable domain in full (rest from reference TRBV30 and TRBJ1-2): SQTIHQWPATLVQPVGSPLSLECTVEGTSNPNLYWYRQAAGRGLQLLFYSVGIGQISSEVPQNLSASRPQDRQFILSSKKLLLSDSGFYLCARTGANGYHGYTFGSGTRLTVV.

The chain employs TRBV5-4 and TRBJ1-3; TRBD1 matches at 9 bases. Germline V CDR1 and CDR2: SGHNT, YYREEE (reference sequence). The V and J ends lost 3 bases and 0 bases, in that order; junction bases with no gene match: 4. The CDR3 consists of 16 residues. This CDR3 reads CASSSTGGYSGNTIYF. CDR3 in DNA: TGTGCCAGCAGCTCAACAGGGGGCTACTCTGGAAACACCATATATTTT.